This T cell receptor (beta chain) was sequenced for a study of cytomegalovirus exposure and HLA in healthy donors. Germline loops: CDR1 GTSNPN, CDR2 SVGIG (reference sequence). The CDR3 consists of 13 residues. Trimming shortened V by 0 bases and J by 4 bases, and 9 bases separated the two germline ends. Amplification used 60 Vbeta primers and 13 Jbeta primers. Libraries were prepared by immunoSEQ multiplex PCR; TCRdb keeps only in-frame clonotypes and omits some of them. The sample shows about 94,000 clones, approximately 80% of them seen only once. Sequenced: PBMCs. The TCR was taken from a man aged 25-40 years in good health and CMV-seronegative. The rearrangement joins TRBV30 to TRBJ1-2; D is unclear. The CDR3 is CAWSVLSFYGYTF. The CDR3 DNA reads TGTGCCTGGAGTGTACTTAGTTTCTATGGCTACACCTTC.